This TCR beta chain emerged from a study of vaccination effects on CD4 cells after COVID-19. Study-wide context: Convalescent patients (three in total) were sampled early and late after vaccination. The study, taken as a whole, reports: The study got few convalescent patients and did not collect any early post-infection timepoints. Vaccine- and infection-induced clones showed marked clonal contraction late following vaccination.

Prior to sequencing, the ViraFEST assay stimulated PBMC with viral peptide pools, which expanded the antigen-specific CD4+ T cells. On roughly day 10 of culture, CD4+ T cells were separated out. PCR-confirmed SARS-CoV-2 infection occurred in the person between March and December 2020. As their vaccination, participants received two doses of either BNT162b2 or mRNA-1273. Each well held 1.5 million to 2.5 million PBMC cultured with around 9.2 ug/ml peptides and about 10 IU/ml IL-2. CDR1 and CDR2 from the germline V gene are MDHEN and SYDVKM. Trimming pared 7 bases from V and 1 base from J, leaving 22 bases between. The CDR3 loop spans 17 amino acids. Profiling relied on immunoSEQ multiplex PCR, and the TCRdb table lists in-frame clones only, not all of them. The repertoire consists of 14,000 or so clones, with 80% occurring once and the leading ten covering 15% to 20%. To note about this clone: Its antigen is not identified.

This clonotype was obtained from a human donor who had a prior SARS-CoV-2 infection. The rearrangement uses TRBV28 and TRBJ1-2; possible D gene TRBD1, 6 bases. The specimen comprised CD4+ T cells from PBMCs cultured with SARS-CoV-2 spike peptides, sampled after COVID-19 vaccination. CDR3 sequence: CASTSPQLEGGNYGYTF. The CDR3 DNA reads as TGTGCCAGCACCTCTCCACAACTCGAAGGGGGTAACTATGGCTACACCTTC.